This T cell receptor beta chain was observed in a study of beta chain features in type 1 diabetes. The study's findings and limits: Lower insertion and higher deletion counts appeared at VDJ junctions in type 1 diabetes patients. A possible short-template PCR bias applies equally to patients and controls. A moderate, significant TCRB CDR3 shortening appeared in type 1 diabetes across four CD4+ subsets.

Reverse transcription of all isolated RNA meant that expressed TCRB transcripts were sequenced. Clones were read by immunoSEQ multiplex PCR, and TCRdb kept only the in-frame ones, dropping some. This table has about 240,000 clones, about 26% appearing once. Germline V lookup: CDR1 LGHNA, CDR2 YSLEER. The V and J ends lost 6 bases and 6 bases respectively, with 15 bases between them. The CDR3 length is 14 residues. Comments on this clone: Its antigen is undetermined.

CD45RO/CCR7/CD25/CD127/CD95/CD27 separated CD4+ naive, central memory, regulatory and stem cell-like memory cells by sorting. Material for sequencing was central memory CD4+ T cells from blood. This sequence was found in a man aged 30 to 39 in good health. The chain has TRBV4-3 and TRBJ2-4; D uncertain. Here the CDR3 DNA reads TGCGCCAGCAGTGACCGGGCCTCGGGAAACATTCAGTACTTC. This sequence encodes CASSDRASGNIQYF.